This T cell receptor beta chain was sequenced for a study of human T cells and chemical hapten exposure (dated by TCRdb to the early 2020s). Broadly, across the study: For sensitization, 2% DPC in acetone was applied to a 2 cm by 2 cm area of upper inner arm skin. Throughout the roughly 25-week study period, patients were also given weekly therapeutic DPC doses on the scalp. Patch testing was done on the upper back using Finn chambers containing 0.01% DPC, and results were scored after 6 days according to International Contact Dermatitis Research Group standards. The mostly female patient cohort included alopecia areata with under or over 50% scalp involvement, alopecia totalis and alopecia universalis. Libraries were combined into a pool for sequencing, and differences in TCR yield between samples came mainly from small differences in library volumes within the pool. This study followed changes in the peripheral blood TCR repertoire in vivo during primary and secondary sensitization of alopecia patients to the hapten diphenylcyclopropenone (DPC). Blood was sampled from patients pre-sensitization (week 0) and at 2, 6 and about 24 weeks after DPC sensitization. Twenty-nine alopecia patients provided blood for TCR sequencing at one to four time points (pre-sensitization, 2, 6 and 24 weeks).

The receptor library was made with RACE. Instrument used: NextSeq 500. During library preparation, unique molecular identifiers were attached to individual cDNA molecules so that TCRs could be counted quantitatively and reproducibly. For every blood RNA sample, sequencing covered both the TCR alpha and TCR beta chains. As for the original processing: The median number of TCRs per sample was roughly 94,000, ranging from roughly 23,224 to 690,600. The Decombinator software suite was used to annotate V, J and CDR3 in the TCR reads. Every sample was subsampled to the same number of TCRs (28,000) for the PS versus PT1 abundance plots. TCRs were defined as expanded if absent before sensitization and observed at least eight times at the 2-week time point. Using fastp trimming at Q25 and MiXCR clonotype assembly, TCRdb reanalyzed the public sequencing data and kept in-frame beta chains. Under each unique CDR3 protein, matching rows form one entry showing the most common genes and DNA. V and J calls and clone size were set by TCRdb, not the authors. Counted in this sample were approximately 320,000 distinct CDR3 sequences; around 5.5% of them appeared once. The leading ten clones occupy around 8% of the sample.

V and J lose 6 bases and 4 bases, and a span of 25 bases separates them. The CDR3 runs 17 amino acids, cysteine and phenylalanine included. Only the CDR3 part of the read is kept: 51 bases, read in frame from the first base. For CDR1 and CDR2, the germline V gene lists MDHEN and SYDVKM. Study-wide conclusions, independent of this receptor: A positive correlation was found between the number of PT1 expanded TCRs and patch test score, with significance reached at thresholds 8, 16 and 32 but not 4. Alopecia, a presumed autoimmune disease, was present in all patients, so the immune response of the patients might differ from that of healthy individuals. DPC sensitization did not change the number of TCRs with a frequency above 1 in 1000, and there was no evidence of changes in global repertoire structure. After repeated subsampling, the strength of the expansion versus patch-test correlation and the threshold at which it became significant changed. Expanded TCRs formed significantly more large CDR3 similarity clusters than pre-sensitization or healthy control sets, consistent with antigen-driven responses.

The sample's time point label, decoded: pre-sensitization, week 0. Taken with the paper, the label for treatment or condition translates to: therapeutic diphenylcyclopropenone sensitization with weekly scalp DPC. At each patch-test visit, blood was drawn before the patch test was applied. To be eligible, patients had to be aged 18 to 70, diagnosed with alopecia and judged suitable for DPC therapy, while pregnant patients were excluded. Total RNA was extracted from unfractionated whole blood collected in Tempus Blood RNA tubes. A word on this clonotype: The antigen it binds to is not known. No much larger clonotype is one base removed from it; base qualities were not supplied.

The V and J segments used are TRBV28 and TRBJ2-7; the D gene is perhaps TRBD1, from 6 matching bases. The sequencing used whole blood, collected in connection with sensitization to the hapten diphenylcyclopropenone (DPC). The sequence was collected from a woman in her late teens or twenties with alopecia areata. Some clones in this sample may be carry-over from other donors' samples. CDR3 sequence: CASSLVGRQVSRYEQYF. The base sequence is TGTGCCAGCAGCCTCGTAGGAAGACAGGTCTCCCGGTACGAGCAGTACTTC.